Shown below are 20 T cell receptor beta chains from a single sample sequenced in a study of T cells in localized non-small cell lung cancer. This table comes from immunoSEQ multiplex PCR, and its TCRdb copy is limited to in-frame clones, with some not included. This table holds 1,200 to 1,500 clones, about 20% found once. Sequenced here: lung tumor tissue, sampled before any cancer treatment. Source of these receptors: a female donor over 55 with stage I squamous cell lung carcinoma.

The CDR3 DNA reads as TGTGCCAGCAGCGTAGGCATGACAGATACGCAGTATTTT. It specifies CASSVGMTDTQYF. The rearrangement uses TRBV9 and TRBJ2-3; no clear D gene. The CDR3 contains 13 residues. Germline V lookup: CDR1 SGDLS, CDR2 YYNGEE. Trimming stripped 0 bases from V and 3 bases from J, with 5 bases between.

The rearrangement links TRBV12-5 to TRBJ1-1, with D possibly being TRBD1 (5 bases). The CDR3 contains 12 residues. Germline V gives CDR1 LGHNT, CDR2 FRNRAP. CDR3 amino acids: CASTWGGTEAFF. The CDR3 bases are TGTGCCAGCACCTGGGGGGGCACTGAAGCTTTCTTT.

In its sample, this clone was seen a few times. This chain links TRBV5-1 with TRBJ1-1; no firm D call. This CDR3 spans 14 amino acids. CDR1 is SGHRS, CDR2 YFSETQ, per germline. V lost 0 bases, J lost 1 base, and 7 bases lay in between. The CDR3 loop reads CASSLEGGNTEAFF. CDR3 DNA: TGCGCCAGCAGCTTGGAGGGCGGGAACACTGAAGCTTTCTTT.

Written as DNA, the CDR3 is TGTGCCAGCAGCTACGGACTGAACACCGGGGAGCTGTTTTTT. Its translation is CASSYGLNTGELFF. J is TRBJ2-2 and V is TRBV11-3; D might be TRBD2 (5 bases). The CDR3 covers 14 residues. V was cut by 4 bases and J by 1 base, with 7 bases left in between. Per germline, CDR1 SGHNT and CDR2 YENEEA.

Within the sample, this clone is medium-sized (0.01 to 0.1%). The rearrangement links TRBV9 to TRBJ2-7; D gene uncertain. This CDR3 spans 14 amino acids. V was shortened by 0 bases and J by 2 bases, with 9 bases between the two germline ends. The germline V gene encodes CDR1 SGDLS and CDR2 YYNGEE. CDR3 nucleotides: TGTGCCAGCAGCGTAGGGGCCTCTCCCTACGAGCAGTACTTC. This sequence encodes CASSVGASPYEQYF.

This clone appeared a few times. The J gene is TRBJ2-3, the V gene TRBV11-3; the match to TRBD2 covers 8 bases. Germline CDR1 and CDR2: SGHNT and YENEEA. After removal of 3 bases from V and 3 bases from J, the junction contained 8 bases not matched to a gene. The CDR3 consists of 16 residues. CDR3 bases: TGTGCCAGCAGCTTGGGTCCAGCGGGAGTAACAGATACGCAGTATTTT. Amino acids: CASSLGPAGVTDTQYF.

This clone was counted only a few times. The chain employs TRBV6-8 and TRBJ2-3, with D perhaps matching TRBD2 (6 bases). Germline loops: CDR1 MNHGY, CDR2 SAAAGT. This CDR3 is built from 12 residues. Deletions cut 10 bases from V and 0 bases from J, with 8 bases between. The DNA of the CDR3 is TGTGCCACCGGGAGTAGCACAGATACGCAGTATTTT. It encodes CATGSSTDTQYF.

The table lists this clone with a few counts. The V and J genes are TRBV4-1 and TRBJ1-1, with unresolved D. V lost 1 base to trimming and J lost 0 bases, with 12 bases between them. CDR3 length: 16 residues. Germline V gene sequence: CDR1 MGHRA, CDR2 YSYEKL. The DNA of the CDR3 is TGCGCCAGCAGCCAAGGATGGGGTCCCATGAACACTGAAGCTTTCTTT. It is translated as CASSQGWGPMNTEAFF.

Sample share makes this clone medium-sized. J is TRBJ2-1 and V is TRBV11-3; D may correspond to TRBD1 or TRBD2 (5 bases each). The CDR3 length is 16 residues. Germline V gene lookup returns CDR1 SGHNT and CDR2 YENEEA. V was pared by 5 bases and J by 0 bases, with 14 bases between. DNA for the CDR3: TGTGCCAGCAGCCAGGTTGGGGGAAGCTCCTACAATGAGCAGTTCTTC. This sequence encodes CASSQVGGSSYNEQFF. The full variable domain, in which reference TRBV11-3 and TRBJ2-1 provide the parts outside the CDR3, is EAGVVQSPRYKIIEKKQPVAFWCNPISGHNTLYWYLQNLGQGPELLIRYENEEAVDDSQLPKDRFSAERLKGVDSTLKIQPAELGDSAVYLCASSQVGGSSYNEQFFGPGTRLTVL.

The rearrangement uses TRBV28 and TRBJ1-3; no reliable D call. Trimming removed 3 bases at V and 3 bases at J, with 15 bases between. Germline CDR1 MDHEN, CDR2 SYDVKM. The CDR3 is 16 residues long. CDR3 in amino acids: CASSFGLWEDGNTIYF. CDR3 coding DNA: TGTGCCAGCAGTTTTGGGCTATGGGAGGATGGAAACACCATATATTTT.

This chain joins TRBV6-8 and TRBJ2-1; 7 bases are shared with TRBD2. CDR1 is MNHGY and CDR2 is SAAAGT in the germline V gene. The CDR3 is 13 residues long. V gave up 7 bases and J gave up 5 bases; unmatched junction bases: 5. The CDR3 is CASTGLVHNEQFF. Written as DNA, the CDR3 is TGTGCCAGCACCGGACTAGTCCACAATGAGCAGTTCTTC.

This rearrangement joins TRBV27 to TRBJ1-4, with D tentatively TRBD1 (5 bases). This CDR3 has 15 residues. Trimming cost V 5 bases and J 0 bases, with 10 bases left between them. CDR1 and CDR2 from the germline V gene are MNHEY and SMNVEV (reference sequence). CDR3 residues: CASSPRGATNEKLFF. The CDR3 DNA reads as TGTGCCAGCAGTCCGAGAGGGGCAACTAATGAAAAACTGTTTTTT.

The chain carries TRBV10-2 and TRBJ2-1; TRBD2 agrees at 12 bases. This CDR3 spans 14 amino acids. V dropped 5 bases and J dropped 8; count of bases not matched to a gene: 4. Germline loops: CDR1 WSHSY, CDR2 SAAADI. For the CDR3, the DNA is TGCGCCAGCAGTATCCTAGCGGGAGGGGATGAGCAGTTCTTC. It specifies CASSILAGGDEQFF.

This clone was recorded a few times. The V gene is TRBV28, the J gene TRBJ2-7; no reliable D call. Between the trimmed V and J ends, which lost 8 bases and 0 bases, there was a span of 8 bases. This CDR3 has 12 amino acids. Germline V lookup: CDR1 MDHEN, CDR2 SYDVKM. The CDR3 loop reads CASEGSSYEQYF. DNA for the CDR3: TGTGCCAGCGAAGGCTCCTCCTACGAGCAGTACTTC.

This clone was picked up a small number of times. The chain recombines TRBV6-8 with TRBJ2-5, with TRBD2 identical over 13 bases. The germline gives CDR1 MNHGY, CDR2 SAAAGT. V trimming: 6 bases; J trimming: 5 bases; junction bases outside the gene matches: 9. The CDR3 consists of 16 residues. The chain's CDR3 is CASSEGLAGFEETQYF. CDR3 nucleotide sequence: TGTGCCAGCAGCGAGGGACTAGCGGGGTTTGAGGAGACCCAGTACTTC.

The chain uses TRBV6-8 and TRBJ2-1; 10 positions match TRBD2. This CDR3 is 14 amino acids long. Germline V gene lookup returns CDR1 MNHGY and CDR2 SAAAGT. After removal of 8 bases from V and 10 bases from J, the junction contained 11 bases not matched to a gene. CDR3: CASLKREGVNEQFF. The CDR3 DNA is TGTGCCAGCCTCAAGCGGGAGGGGGTAAACGAGCAGTTCTTC.

This clone came up a few times. The chain couples TRBV9 to TRBJ1-1, with D tentatively TRBD1 (5 bases). This CDR3 contains 13 residues. Between the trimmed V and J ends, which lost 0 bases and 9 bases, there was a span of 12 bases. The germline CDR1 and CDR2 sequences are SGDLS and YYNGEE. CDR3 loop: CASSVEPGRKAFF. The CDR3 DNA reads TGTGCCAGCAGCGTAGAACCGGGACGGAAAGCTTTCTTT.

This clone was seen a few times. The chain couples TRBV28 to TRBJ1-4; 8 bases line up with TRBD1. Trimming cost V 2 bases and J 0 bases; bases outside gene matches: 5. From germline, CDR1 is MDHEN and CDR2 SYDVKM. The CDR3 runs to 17 residues. DNA of the CDR3: TGTGCCAGCAGTTTAAAGGACAGGGCTGCAACTAATGAAAAACTGTTTTTT. It is translated as CASSLKDRAATNEKLFF.

J is TRBJ2-2 and V is TRBV9, with unresolved D. The length of the CDR3 is 12 residues. V lost 0 bases, J lost 5 bases, and 2 bases lay in between. Germline values: CDR1 SGDLS, CDR2 YYNGEE. CDR3 sequence (DNA): TGTGCCAGCAGCGTAGTTACCGGGGAGCTGTTTTTT. It is translated as CASSVVTGELFF.

This clone came up a few times. The chain employs TRBV6-8 and TRBJ1-1; no clear D. The CDR3 runs 13 residues. V dropped 7 bases and J dropped 1 base, with 10 bases sitting between them. Germline V lookup: CDR1 MNHGY, CDR2 SAAAGT. CDR3 loop: CASIQYWNTEAFF. The CDR3 nucleotides read TGTGCCAGCATTCAATATTGGAACACTGAAGCTTTCTTT.